This TCR beta chain was found in a study of shared clonotypes between healthy human individuals. The germline V gene has CDR1 GTSNPN and CDR2 SVGIG (reference sequence). The CDR3 length is 14 residues. The V end was cut by 0 bases, the J end by 0 bases, with 9 bases between. Execution of the assay was at deep level. The method was immunoSEQ multiplex PCR; TCRdb's version includes in-frame clones alone and lacks a portion of them. The data hold around 990,000 clones, with about 80% observed a single time. In the case of this clone: What it recognizes is unknown.

General study points: As a rule, naive subsets had a larger estimated richness than memory subsets.

The V gene is TRBV30, the J gene TRBJ2-7; D call uncertain. This TCR came from a man in his late teens or twenties in good health. Some clones in this sample may be carry-over from other donors' samples. Sequenced material: memory CD4+ T cells from PBMCs. Subset: CD45RA-negative fraction. CDR3 nucleotides: TGTGCCTGGAGTGTACTGGCTCACTCCTACGAGCAGTACTTC. Its translation: CAWSVLAHSYEQYF.